This T cell receptor beta chain was obtained from a study of identical twins. Regarding the study as a whole: The study drew conclusions from cross-sectional statistical analysis, not from following the same donors.

This clonotype was observed a few times. The target antigen is unknown. TCRdb recomputed calls from the 5' RACE reads with MiXCR, one row per CDR3 protein. The profile shows hundreds of thousands of distinct CDR3 sequences, about 20% of them singletons. Between the trimmed V and J ends, which lost 0 bases and 8 bases, there was a span of 11 bases. The germline gives CDR1 DFQATT, CDR2 SNEGSKA (reference sequence). The CDR3 runs 13 residues. The data were also submitted as part of a second study, on T cells expressing NK-cell markers. That paper adds: From sorted CD3+CD56+NKG2C+, CD3+CD56+NKG2C- and CD3+CD56-NKG2C+ T cells came the TCR beta repertoires. Seven of eight sequenced donors tested HCMV-seropositive; one tested seronegative.

The receptor was derived from a woman aged 18-29 years in good health. The sample taken for sequencing was PBMCs. The chain carries TRBV20-1 and TRBJ2-4, with D possibly matching TRBD2 (6 bases). CDR3 loop: CSARDGGKDIQYF. The CDR3, as DNA: TGCAGTGCTAGAGACGGGGGAAAGGACATTCAGTACTTC.